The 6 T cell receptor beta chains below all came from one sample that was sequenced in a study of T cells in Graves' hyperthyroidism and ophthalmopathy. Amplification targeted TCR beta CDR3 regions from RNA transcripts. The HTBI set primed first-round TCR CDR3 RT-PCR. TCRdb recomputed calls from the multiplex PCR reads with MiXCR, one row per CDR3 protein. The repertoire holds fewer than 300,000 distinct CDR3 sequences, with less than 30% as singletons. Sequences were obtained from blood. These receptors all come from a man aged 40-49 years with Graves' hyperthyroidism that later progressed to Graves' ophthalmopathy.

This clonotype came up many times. The CDR3: CACKTDMNTEAFF. The CDR3, as DNA: TGTGCCTGTAAGACAGATATGAACACTGAAGCTTTCTTT. The chain couples TRBV30 to TRBJ1-1, with a tentative D call TRBD1 (5 bases). Germline loops: CDR1 GTSNPN, CDR2 SVGIG (reference sequence). V lost 6 bases to trimming and J lost 0 bases, with 11 bases between them. CDR3 length: 13 amino acids.

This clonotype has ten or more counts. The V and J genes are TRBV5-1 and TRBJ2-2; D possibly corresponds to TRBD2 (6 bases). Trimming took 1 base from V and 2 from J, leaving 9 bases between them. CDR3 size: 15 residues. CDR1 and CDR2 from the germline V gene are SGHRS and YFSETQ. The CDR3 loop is CASSLSGQNTGELFF. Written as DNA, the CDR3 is TGCGCCAGCAGCTTGAGCGGGCAAAACACCGGGGAGCTGTTTTTT.

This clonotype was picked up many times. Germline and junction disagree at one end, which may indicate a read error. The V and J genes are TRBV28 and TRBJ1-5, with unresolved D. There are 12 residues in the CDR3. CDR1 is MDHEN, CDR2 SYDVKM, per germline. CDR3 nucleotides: TGTGTCAGCACGGGTAGCAATCAGCCCCAGCATTTT. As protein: CVSTGSNQPQHF.

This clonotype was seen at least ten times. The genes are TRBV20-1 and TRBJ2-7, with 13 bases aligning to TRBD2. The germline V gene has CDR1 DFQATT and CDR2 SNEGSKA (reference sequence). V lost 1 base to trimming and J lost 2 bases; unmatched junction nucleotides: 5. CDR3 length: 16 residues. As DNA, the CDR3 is TGCAGTGCTAGAGTAGCCGGGACTAGCGGGGCCTACGAGCAGTACTTC. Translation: CSARVAGTSGAYEQYF.

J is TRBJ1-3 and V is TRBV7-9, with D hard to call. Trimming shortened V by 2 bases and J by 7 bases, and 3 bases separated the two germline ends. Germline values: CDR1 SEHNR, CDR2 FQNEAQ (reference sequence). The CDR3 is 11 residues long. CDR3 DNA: TGTGCCAGCAGCTTACCTAACACCATATATTTT. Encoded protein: CASSLPNTIYF.

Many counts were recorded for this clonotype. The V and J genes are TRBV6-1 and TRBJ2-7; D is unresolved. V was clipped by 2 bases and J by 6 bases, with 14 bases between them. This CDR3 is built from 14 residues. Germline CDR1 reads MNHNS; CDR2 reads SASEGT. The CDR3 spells CASSESDLLVEQYF. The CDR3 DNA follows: TGTGCCAGCAGTGAATCGGATTTATTAGTCGAGCAGTACTTC.